One sample yielded the 14 T cell receptor beta chains listed below, sequenced in a study of Ad26.COV2.S vaccination and SARS-CoV-2 variants. Treatment described: roughly 20 received Ad26.COV2.S at low or high dose, single or two shots; about 5 received placebo; per-sample allocation not given. At day 63 after the first vaccine or placebo injection, samples were drawn. Assay used: immunoSEQ multiplex PCR; TCRdb lists only in-frame clones, some missing. Of fewer than 400,000 clones listed, about 86% are singletons. The specimen comprised peripheral blood, sampled in a trial of Ad26.COV2.S vaccine versus placebo. The receptors here all came from a person aged 18-65 years who received the Ad26.COV2.S COVID-19 vaccine or a placebo.

V gene TRBV28 combines with J gene TRBJ1-3; D is undetermined. CDR1 is MDHEN and CDR2 is SYDVKM in the germline V gene. V gave up 2 bases and J gave up 0 bases, with 11 bases separating them. CDR3 length equals 16 residues. In nucleotides, the CDR3 is TGTGCCAGCAGTTTAAAAGGCAGGAGCTCTGGAAACACCATATATTTT. Translation: CASSLKGRSSGNTIYF.

This chain joins TRBV29-1 and TRBJ2-2, with D uncertain. CDR1 and CDR2 from the germline V gene are SQVTM and ANQGSEA. The V end lost 3 bases, the J end lost 1 base, and 6 bases lay between the germline ends. The CDR3 contains 13 residues. The CDR3: CSVDAQNTGELFF. DNA for the CDR3: TGCAGCGTTGACGCACAGAACACCGGGGAGCTGTTTTTT.

The chain is built from TRBV7-2 and TRBJ1-1; 12 bases fit TRBD1. CDR1 SGHTA and CDR2 FQGNSA come from the germline V gene. This CDR3 contains 15 residues. Trimming at V came to 4 bases and at J to 6 bases, leaving 6 bases not matched to a gene. For the CDR3, the DNA is TGTGCCAGCAGCTGGGACAGGGGGCTTGATTCTGAAGCTTTCTTT. This encodes CASSWDRGLDSEAFF. The full variable domain, its missing parts supplied by reference TRBV7-2 and TRBJ1-1, is GAGVSQSPSNKVTEKGKDVELRCDPISGHTALYWYRQSLGQGLEFLIYFQGNSAPDKSGLPSDRFSAERTGGSVSTLTIQRTQQEDSAVYLCASSWDRGLDSEAFFGQGTRLTVV.

In this sample, this clone turned up once. This chain links TRBV7-3 with TRBJ2-6, with 9 bases identical to TRBD1. The V and J ends lost 5 bases and 0 bases, in that order; junction bases with no gene match: 17. CDR1 and CDR2 (germline): SGHTA, FQGTGA. This CDR3 region has 21 residues. As DNA, the CDR3 is TGTGCCAGCAGCCGGAATCCCGGGACAGGGATTGGGTACTCTGGGGCCAACGTCCTGACTTTC. Its translation: CASSRNPGTGIGYSGANVLTF.

The V gene is TRBV5-4, the J gene TRBJ1-2; D might be TRBD1 (6 bases). Germline lookup yields CDR1 SGHNT and CDR2 YYREEE (reference sequence). Between the trimmed V and J ends, which lost 1 base and 3 bases, there was a span of 10 bases. This CDR3 is built from 14 residues. CDR3 region: CASSLSGGDYGYTF. In DNA form, the CDR3 reads TGTGCCAGCAGCTTGAGTGGGGGCGACTATGGCTACACCTTC.

The chain uses TRBV5-1 and TRBJ1-5; D remains ambiguous. Germline V gene sequence: CDR1 SGHRS, CDR2 YFSETQ. This CDR3 is 14 amino acids long. V shed 4 bases and J shed 5 bases, with 13 bases lying between them. The CDR3 region is CASSPQAGYQPQHF. The CDR3 nucleotides read TGCGCCAGCAGCCCCCAGGCTGGCTATCAGCCCCAGCATTTT.

The rearrangement links TRBV7-2 to TRBJ1-1; 7 bases fit TRBD1. This CDR3 has 15 residues. Trimming cost V 3 bases and J 5 bases; bases outside gene matches: 9. Germline-derived CDR1 and CDR2 are SGHTA and FQGNSA. The CDR3 DNA is TGTGCCAGCAGCTTTCTGCGGCAGGGGGTGACTGAAGCTTTCTTT. Protein product: CASSFLRQGVTEAFF. The whole variable domain, remainder taken from reference TRBV7-2 and TRBJ1-1, is GAGVSQSPSNKVTEKGKDVELRCDPISGHTALYWYRQSLGQGLEFLIYFQGNSAPDKSGLPSDRFSAERTGGSVSTLTIQRTQQEDSAVYLCASSFLRQGVTEAFFGQGTRLTVV.

In DNA form, the CDR3 reads TGCGCCAGCGGTAGGCAGGCCAGCTCTTATAATTCACCCCTCCACTTT. Protein product: CASGRQASSYNSPLHF. The V call is TRBV4-1, the J call TRBJ1-6, with unresolved D. The CDR3 is made up of 16 amino acids. The V end lost 8 bases, the J end lost 4 bases, and 18 bases lay between the germline ends. Looked up from germline, CDR1 is MGHRA and CDR2 is YSYEKL.

The J gene is TRBJ2-3, the V gene TRBV19; D is unclear. The V gene lost 3 bases and the J gene lost 6 bases, with 10 bases spanning the gap. This CDR3 region has 13 residues. The germline V gene has CDR1 LNHDA and CDR2 SQIVND (reference sequence). CDR3 protein: CASSIRLADTQYF. The CDR3 region has the DNA TGTGCCAGTAGTATTAGGCTGGCGGATACGCAGTATTTT.

This clone was counted between two and nine times. The chain uses TRBV12-3 or TRBV12-4 and TRBJ2-5; D perhaps matches TRBD2 (5 bases). The CDR3 covers 13 residues. The V gene lost 10 bases and the J gene lost 4 bases, with 16 bases spanning the gap. The CDR3 DNA reads TGTGCCACCTCAAGAGGGTCGAGAGAGACCCAGTACTTC. Protein: CATSRGSRETQYF.

V gene TRBV30 combines with J gene TRBJ2-7, with D unresolved. Germline CDR1 and CDR2: GTSNPN and SVGIG (reference sequence). CDR3 length: 13 amino acids. Trimming pared 0 bases from V and 2 bases from J, leaving 8 bases between. CDR3 residues: CAWSVGNTYEQYF. The CDR3, as DNA: TGTGCCTGGAGTGTCGGCAATACCTACGAGCAGTACTTC.

The V and J genes are TRBV12-3 or TRBV12-4 and TRBJ2-7, with 7 nucleotides matching TRBD1. The CDR3 spans 13 residues. V dropped 6 bases and J dropped 2; count of bases not matched to a gene: 4. CDR3 residues: CASRQTGTYEQYF. The CDR3 region has the DNA TGTGCCAGCAGACAGACAGGGACCTACGAGCAGTACTTC.

This chain joins TRBV5-1 and TRBJ2-5, with D possibly being TRBD1 or TRBD2 (5 bases each). Trimming removed 0 bases at V and 5 bases at J, with 8 bases between. The germline gives CDR1 SGHRS, CDR2 YFSETQ. The CDR3 totals 13 residues. CDR3 DNA sequence: TGCGCCAGCAGCTTGGCCGGGGCGGAGACCCAGTACTTC. This sequence encodes CASSLAGAETQYF.

The V and J genes are TRBV2 and TRBJ1-1; D is perhaps TRBD1 (6 bases). Per germline, CDR1 SNHLY and CDR2 FYNNEI. The V end was cut by 6 bases, the J end by 6 bases, with 17 bases between. This CDR3 has 14 residues. CDR3 region: CASRREGGIAEAFF. The CDR3 DNA reads as TGTGCCAGCAGGCGTGAAGGGGGGATAGCTGAAGCTTTCTTT.